These T cell receptor beta chains were read from a single sample in a study of PD-1 blockade in classical Hodgkin lymphoma. Data came from immunoSEQ multiplex PCR; TCRdb stores just in-frame clones and leaves some out. The table records some 23,000 clones, about four fifths of them present only once. The source material was peripheral blood mononuclear cells (PBMCs), sampled before the second cycle of nivolumab. These TCRs come from a human donor with classical Hodgkin lymphoma. CDR3s include the opening cysteine and the closing phenylalanine or tryptophan. The D gene is left open where the match is weak. The listing skips clone size in some rows; elsewhere it reads once, few, many or a size class.

v_gene: TRBV6-6
d_gene: -
j_gene: TRBJ2-2
abundance: -
CDR3aa: CASSYMGPPSTGELFF
CDR3nt: TGTGCCAGCAGTTACATGGGCCCCCCCAGCACCGGGGAGCTGTTTTTT

v_gene: TRBV29-1
d_gene: TRBD2
j_gene: TRBJ2-7
abundance: once
CDR3aa: CSVGLAGSYEQYF
CDR3nt: TGCAGCGTTGGACTAGCGGGCTCCTACGAGCAGTACTTC

v_gene: TRBV30
d_gene: -
j_gene: TRBJ1-2
abundance: -
CDR3aa: CAWRVQNYGYTF
CDR3nt: TGTGCCTGGAGGGTCCAGAACTATGGCTACACCTTC

v_gene: TRBV7-8
d_gene: -
j_gene: TRBJ2-5
abundance: -
CDR3aa: CASSFRPETQYF
CDR3nt: TGTGCCAGCAGCTTTCGGCCTGAGACCCAGTACTTC

v_gene: TRBV6-1
d_gene: -
j_gene: TRBJ1-6
abundance: -
CDR3aa: CASTRGTNSPLHF
CDR3nt: TGTGCCAGCACCCGGGGAACTAATTCACCCCTCCACTTT

v_gene: TRBV10-2
d_gene: TRBD2
j_gene: TRBJ2-7
abundance: -
CDR3aa: CASSEVAGDHEQYF
CDR3nt: TGCGCCAGCAGTGAAGTAGCGGGAGACCACGAGCAGTACTTC

v_gene: TRBV7-2
d_gene: -
j_gene: TRBJ2-3
abundance: once
CDR3aa: CASILHSTDTQYF
CDR3nt: TGTGCCAGCATTCTTCACAGCACAGATACGCAGTATTTT

v_gene: TRBV19
d_gene: -
j_gene: TRBJ2-2
abundance: -
CDR3aa: CASSSKDRFTGELFF
CDR3nt: TGTGCCAGTAGTAGCAAGGACAGATTTACCGGGGAGCTGTTTTTT

v_gene: TRBV7-7
d_gene: TRBD2
j_gene: TRBJ2-2
abundance: -
CDR3aa: CASSFGGTNTGELFF
CDR3nt: TGTGCTAGCAGCTTCGGGGGGACGAACACCGGGGAGCTGTTTTTT

v_gene: TRBV18
d_gene: TRBD1
j_gene: TRBJ2-5
abundance: -
CDR3aa: CASSRLTGGEETQYF
CDR3nt: TGTGCCAGCTCCCGGTTGACAGGGGGCGAAGAGACCCAGTACTTC

v_gene: TRBV6-5
d_gene: TRBD1
j_gene: TRBJ1-2
abundance: few
CDR3aa: CASSPRDRGYGYTF
CDR3nt: TGTGCCAGCAGTCCCCGGGACAGGGGGTATGGCTACACCTTC

v_gene: TRBV5-6
d_gene: -
j_gene: TRBJ2-3
abundance: -
CDR3aa: CASSSLAGPDTQYF
CDR3nt: TGTGCCAGCAGCTCCCTGGCGGGCCCAGATACGCAGTATTTT

v_gene: TRBV7-9
d_gene: TRBD2
j_gene: TRBJ2-1
abundance: -
CDR3aa: CASSLGGLAGPYNEQFF
CDR3nt: TGTGCCAGCAGCTTAGGGGGACTAGCGGGACCCTACAATGAGCAGTTCTTC

v_gene: TRBV19
d_gene: -
j_gene: TRBJ2-2
abundance: -
CDR3aa: CASSIQRDANTGELFF
CDR3nt: TGTGCCAGTAGTATACAGAGGGACGCGAACACCGGGGAGCTGTTTTTT

v_gene: TRBV6-1
d_gene: -
j_gene: TRBJ2-2
abundance: -
CDR3aa: CASRRNTGELFF
CDR3nt: TGTGCCAGCAGACGGAATACCGGGGAGCTGTTTTTT

v_gene: TRBV19
d_gene: -
j_gene: TRBJ2-2
abundance: -
CDR3aa: CASMDGRWELFF
CDR3nt: TGTGCCAGTATGGACGGAAGGTGGGAGCTGTTTTTT

v_gene: TRBV6-1
d_gene: TRBD2
j_gene: TRBJ2-7
abundance: -
CDR3aa: CASTQAGPYEQYF
CDR3nt: TGTGCCAGCACTCAAGCGGGACCCTACGAGCAGTACTTC